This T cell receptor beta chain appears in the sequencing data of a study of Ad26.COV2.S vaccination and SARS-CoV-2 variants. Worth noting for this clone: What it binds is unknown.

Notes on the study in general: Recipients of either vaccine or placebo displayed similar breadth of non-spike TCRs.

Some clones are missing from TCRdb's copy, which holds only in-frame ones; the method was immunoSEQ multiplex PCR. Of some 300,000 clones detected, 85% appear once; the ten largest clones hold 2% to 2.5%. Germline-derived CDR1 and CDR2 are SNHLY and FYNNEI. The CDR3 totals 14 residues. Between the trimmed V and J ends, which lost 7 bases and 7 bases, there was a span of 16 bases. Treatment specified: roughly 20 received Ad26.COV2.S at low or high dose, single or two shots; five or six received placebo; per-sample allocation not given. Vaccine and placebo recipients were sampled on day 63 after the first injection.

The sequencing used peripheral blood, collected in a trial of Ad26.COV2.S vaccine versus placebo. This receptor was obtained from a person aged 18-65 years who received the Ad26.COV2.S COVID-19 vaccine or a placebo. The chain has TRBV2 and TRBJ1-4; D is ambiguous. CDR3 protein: CASTARINVEKLFF. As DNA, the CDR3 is TGTGCCAGCACCGCGCGGATTAATGTTGAAAAACTGTTTTTT.